The rows below give T cell receptor beta chains drawn from one sample of a study of blood T cell repertoires in COVID-19. TCRdb keeps only in-frame clones here, not all; method: immunoSEQ multiplex PCR. The table includes 90,000 to 140,000 clones, 85% detected once. The sequencing sample was made of peripheral blood. All receptors derive from a man aged 50-59 years with acute or convalescent COVID-19. Each CDR3 is given without its conserved first and last residue.

j_gene | v_gene | CDR3aa
TRBJ2-1 | TRBV1 | TSSQDLPLAGGYNEQF
TRBJ2-1 | TRBV21-1 | ASSKGYRVPYNEQF
TRBJ2-1 | TRBV18 | ASSPLLAGGLAYNEQF
TRBJ2-1 | TRBV7-8 | ASSRPPLGRVFEQF
TRBJ2-7 | TRBV5-1 | ASSLVDRGAYEQY
TRBJ2-3 | TRBV3-1/TRBV3-2 | ASSQRGPGGPDTQY
TRBJ2-1 | TRBV5-6 | ASSFFNRVDEQF
TRBJ2-1 | TRBV9 | ASSPRTSEGEQF
TRBJ2-1 | TRBV4-2 | ASSKSLAGVLNEQF
TRBJ2-5 | TRBV4-1 | ASSQAQGLETQY
TRBJ2-2 | TRBV7-7 | ASSLQGASTGELF
TRBJ2-2 | TRBV19 | ASSIEKREGRPGELF
TRBJ2-1 | TRBV7-3 | ASSLSGAGGAYNEQF
TRBJ1-5 | TRBV6-5 | ASSRGSKGNQPQH
TRBJ2-1 | TRBV19 | ARSGVANEQF
TRBJ2-5 | TRBV12-2 | ASRSRGWETQY
TRBJ2-7 | TRBV19 | AIKDTRSYEQY
TRBJ2-2 | TRBV27 | ASSLQSGNTGELF
TRBJ2-1 | TRBV6-4 | ASGKLAGENEQF
TRBJ1-4 | TRBV11-2 | ASSFGDRINEKLF
TRBJ1-2 | TRBV21-1 | ASSKGAGGCYGYT
TRBJ2-7 | TRBV6-5 | ASRPTGTGSYEQY
TRBJ2-5 | TRBV13 | ASSATATQETQY
TRBJ2-3 | TRBV28 | ASSSPLRAELSTDTQY
TRBJ1-5 | TRBV2 | ASRTRGLGSNQPQH
TRBJ2-5 | TRBV9 | ASSKGDSQETQY
TRBJ1-2 | TRBV2 | ACKSGGQTVFNYGYT
TRBJ2-2 | TRBV7-9 | ASSWGQGTGELF
TRBJ2-7 | TRBV6-6 | ASSYSGGRSGYEQY
TRBJ1-2 | TRBV9 | ASSVSHGPERGYT
TRBJ1-3 | TRBV7-9 | AVARVSGNTIY
TRBJ2-3 | TRBV9 | ASSVRGGGITDTQY
TRBJ2-1 | TRBV10-1 | ASRERGGSYNEQF
TRBJ2-7 | TRBV6-5 | ATATLDRAGEQY
TRBJ1-1 | TRBV11-3 | ASSLDRNPEAF
TRBJ2-3 | TRBV20-1 | SASLGGGNTDTQY
TRBJ2-5 | TRBV7-9 | ASSVDRAQETQY
TRBJ2-5 | TRBV7-3 | ASSPSGVLETQY
TRBJ1-2 | TRBV12-1 | ASSLGGQVGGYT
TRBJ2-3 | TRBV9 | ASRKQGAHTDTQY
TRBJ1-1 | TRBV27 | ASSSLPWGQALTEAF
TRBJ1-2 | TRBV7-2 | ASSLVSTEPYGYT
TRBJ1-1 | TRBV27 | ASSLRGTLRTEAF
TRBJ1-1 | TRBV11-2 | ASSSQVPMNTEAF
TRBJ2-3 | TRBV5-1 | ASSLDEDRIADTQY
TRBJ2-2 | TRBV29-1 | SVEGLAESTGELF
TRBJ2-2 | TRBV4-2 | ASSQAGQGAGELF
TRBJ2-7 | TRBV11-3 | ASSARHGPEQY
TRBJ1-1 | TRBV4-1 | ASSLSGQELTEAF